This T cell receptor (beta chain) was observed in a study of circulating and synovial CD4+ cells in juvenile arthritis. General study results and limits: Diversity here was lower than in bulk blood CD4 cells.

Donors were patients with active juvenile idiopathic arthritis. V was shortened by 3 bases and J by 3 bases, with 14 bases between the two germline ends. There are 15 residues in the CDR3. The V gene's germline CDR1 is SGHDN and CDR2 FVKESK. Turning to this clone: Its specificity is not known.

Only in-frame clones appear in the TCRdb table, and some are missing; sequencing was by immunoSEQ multiplex PCR. In the table there are roughly 3,800 clones, approximately 80% of which are singletons. The sequenced sample consisted of CD4+ T cells from synovial fluid. This clonotype was obtained from a human donor with juvenile idiopathic arthritis. The chain combines TRBV14 with TRBJ1-2; D is unclear. The CDR3 bases are TGTGCCAGCAGCCACCTACAACACCGGGACTATGGCTACACCTTC. It is translated as CASSHLQHRDYGYTF.